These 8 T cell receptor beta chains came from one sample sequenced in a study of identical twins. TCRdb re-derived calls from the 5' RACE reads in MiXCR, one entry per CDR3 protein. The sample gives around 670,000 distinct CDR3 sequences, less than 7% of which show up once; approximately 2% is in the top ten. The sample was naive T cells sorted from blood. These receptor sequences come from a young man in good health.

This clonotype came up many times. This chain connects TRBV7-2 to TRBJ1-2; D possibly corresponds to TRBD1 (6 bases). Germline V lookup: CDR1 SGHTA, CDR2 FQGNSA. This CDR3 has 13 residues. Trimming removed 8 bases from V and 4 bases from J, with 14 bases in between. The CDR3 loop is CASSGQSIYGYTF. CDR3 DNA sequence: TGTGCCAGCTCCGGACAGTCGATCTATGGCTACACCTTC.

CDR3 protein: CASSLVGNSYEQFF. For the CDR3, the DNA is TGCGCCAGCAGCTTGGTTGGGAATTCGTATGAGCAGTTCTTC. The chain uses TRBV5-1 and TRBJ2-1; D remains unclear. The CDR3 extends over 14 amino acids. The germline V and J ends were trimmed by 0 bases and 8 bases, with 12 bases remaining between them. The germline V gene has CDR1 SGHRS and CDR2 YFSETQ.

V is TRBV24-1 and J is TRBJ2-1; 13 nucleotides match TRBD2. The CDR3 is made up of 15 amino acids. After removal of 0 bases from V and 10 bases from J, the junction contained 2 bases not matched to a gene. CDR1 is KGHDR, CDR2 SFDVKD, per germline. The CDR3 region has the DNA TGTGCCACCAGTGATTTGAAGACTAGCGGGAGGGAGCAGTTCTTC. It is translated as CATSDLKTSGREQFF.

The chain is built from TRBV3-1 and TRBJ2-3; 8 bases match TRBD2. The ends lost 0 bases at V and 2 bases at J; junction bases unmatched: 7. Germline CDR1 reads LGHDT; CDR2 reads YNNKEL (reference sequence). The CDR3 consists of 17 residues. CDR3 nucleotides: TGTGCCAGCAGCCAAGAGTCGCTAGCGGGTTTCACAGATACGCAGTATTTT. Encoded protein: CASSQESLAGFTDTQYF.

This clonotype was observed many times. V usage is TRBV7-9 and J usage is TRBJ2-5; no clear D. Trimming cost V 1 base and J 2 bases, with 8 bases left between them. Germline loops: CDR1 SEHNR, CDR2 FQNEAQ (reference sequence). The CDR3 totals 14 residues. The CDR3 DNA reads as TGTGCCAGCAGCTTAGTCGCGGATCAAGAGACCCAGTACTTC. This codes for CASSLVADQETQYF.

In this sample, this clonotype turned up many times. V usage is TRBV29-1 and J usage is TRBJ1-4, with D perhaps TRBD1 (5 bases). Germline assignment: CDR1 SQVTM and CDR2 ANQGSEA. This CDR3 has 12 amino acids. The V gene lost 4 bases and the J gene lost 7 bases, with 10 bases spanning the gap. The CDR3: CSVGGSAEKLFF. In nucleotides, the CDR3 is TGCAGCGTTGGGGGGAGTGCTGAAAAACTGTTTTTT.

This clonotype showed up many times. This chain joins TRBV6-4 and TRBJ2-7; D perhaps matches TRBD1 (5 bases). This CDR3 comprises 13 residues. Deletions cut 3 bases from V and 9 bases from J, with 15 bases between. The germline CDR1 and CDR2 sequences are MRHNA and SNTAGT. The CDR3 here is CASSEGVFSRQYF. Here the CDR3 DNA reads TGTGCCAGCAGTGAAGGGGTTTTCTCTCGGCAGTACTTC.

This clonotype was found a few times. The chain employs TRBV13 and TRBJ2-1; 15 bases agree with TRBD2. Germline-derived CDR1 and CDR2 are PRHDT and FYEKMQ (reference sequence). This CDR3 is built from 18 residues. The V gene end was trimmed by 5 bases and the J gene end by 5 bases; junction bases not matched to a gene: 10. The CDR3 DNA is TGTGCCAGCAGCAAGGGACTAGCGGGAGGCCCACCAAACAATGAGCAGTTCTTC. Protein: CASSKGLAGGPPNNEQFF. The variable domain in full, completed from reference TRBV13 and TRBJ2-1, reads AAGVIQSPRHLIKEKRETATLKCYPIPRHDTVYWYQQGPGQDPQFLISFYEKMQSDKGSIPDRFSAQQFSDYHSELNMSSLELGDSALYFCASSKGLAGGPPNNEQFFGPGTRLTVL.